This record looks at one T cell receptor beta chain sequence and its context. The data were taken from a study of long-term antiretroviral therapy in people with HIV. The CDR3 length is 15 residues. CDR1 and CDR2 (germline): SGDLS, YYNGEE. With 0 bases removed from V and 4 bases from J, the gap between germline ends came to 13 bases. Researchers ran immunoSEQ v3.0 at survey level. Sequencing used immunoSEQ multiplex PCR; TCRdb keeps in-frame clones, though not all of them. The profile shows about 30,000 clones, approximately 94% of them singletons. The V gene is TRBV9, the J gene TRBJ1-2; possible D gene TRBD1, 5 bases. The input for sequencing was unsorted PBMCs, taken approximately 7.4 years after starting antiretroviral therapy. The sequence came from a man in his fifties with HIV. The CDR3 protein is CASSVAGGGPYGYTF. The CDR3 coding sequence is TGTGCCAGCAGCGTAGCGGGGGGTGGACCCTATGGCTACACCTTC.